The source of this TCR beta chain is a study of T cells in Graves' hyperthyroidism and ophthalmopathy (dated by TCRdb to the late 2010s). Context from the whole study: Peripheral blood was sampled at the time of initial diagnosis, prior to any treatment. TCR V-J signatures able to tell the groups apart were searched for in a discovery cohort of 95 to 100 patients, of whom around 42 had Graves' ophthalmopathy and roughly 59 had stable Graves' hyperthyroidism. Whether ophthalmopathy could be predicted prospectively was tested in an independent validation cohort made up of roughly 20 hyperthyroidism patients plus 17 patients who later progressed to ophthalmopathy. For training and testing, the 100 or so patients in the discovery cohort were randomly divided in a 7:3 ratio. Thyroid tissue and blood T-cell repertoires from more than five Graves' hyperthyroidism patients were also compared in the study. Once sampling was done, hyperthyroidism patients were given methimazole at a starting dose of 30 mg daily, whereas ophthalmopathy patients were given high-dose intravenous methylprednisolone. TCR Vbeta CDR3 sequencing of around 130 peripheral blood samples (43 ophthalmopathy, roughly 72 hyperthyroidism and roughly 17 progressor patients) is reported in the paper. The full study reports these points: A model built on a 13 V-J signature distinguished ophthalmopathy from stable hyperthyroidism, reaching around 88% sensitivity and 81.08% specificity in cross-validation and 80%/75% in testing. During validation, the model predicted progression to ophthalmopathy a median of about 6.3 months ahead of onset, with 60% to 71% sensitivity and about 72% specificity. No statistical method was used to set the sample size in advance, and investigators knew the group allocation. Most expanded thyroid clonotypes (frequency above 0.001) were also detected in blood, suggesting blood repertoires may reflect thyroid immune responses.

Hyperthyroidism patients were aged 18 to 65 years and newly diagnosed, with disease duration of less than 2 months. The study excluded patients with uncontrolled infections, other autoimmune diseases, pregnancy or lactation. Diagnoses were based on clinical symptoms, serum thyroxine and TRAb, thyroid ultrasound and orbital computed tomography. Blood from progressor patients was drawn when they were first diagnosed with hyperthyroidism, before any ophthalmopathy symptoms appeared. Ficoll-Paque density gradient centrifugation was used to isolate PBMCs from about 9 ml of fresh peripheral blood. Progressor patients were initially diagnosed with Graves' hyperthyroidism and developed ophthalmopathy during follow-up. Trizol reagent was used to extract total RNA, and RNA quality was then checked on an Agilent 2100 Bioanalyzer. This clonotype was counted many times. Its antigen has not been determined. Base qualities are not at hand, and no much larger clone is one base apart.

Sequences MNHEY (CDR1) and SVGAGI (CDR2) are obtained from the germline V gene. V is trimmed back by 6 bases and J by 7 bases, and the junction contains 9 bases that no gene match accounts for. The CDR3, cysteine through phenylalanine, is 14 amino acids long. Of all the DNA, just the CDR3 is kept, 42 bases in frame from base 1. Amplification of TCR beta CDR3 regions was carried out from RNA transcripts. For the first round of RT-PCR on the TCR CDR3, the HTBI primer set was used together with the Qiagen OneStep RT-PCR kit. The libraries were constructed in a second round of multiplex PCR and then size-selected and purified. Paired-end sequencing of the libraries was performed with 100 bp reads on an Illumina HiSeq2000. The published analysis was carried out like this. Raw data were processed with SOAPnuke, discarding reads with adapters, uncalled bases, mean Phred below 15, or no exact constant-primer or identifier match. High-quality paired reads were merged using COPE v1.2.5, and each unique nucleotide sequence was defined as a clonotype. MiTCR v1.1 was used to align clonotypes to the IMGT TRBV, TRBD and TRBJ reference segments. The analysis was restricted to V-J combinations with a frequency above 0.0001, which together covered 99% to 99.2% of the repertoires. The TCS score was defined as F50 (clonal expansion) divided by E x V (chaos), with BLOSUM62-based TCRdist calculated between CDR3 peptides within each V-J. Welch's t-statistics and random forest reduced fewer than 550 V-J features to around 14, which were used in a naive Bayes classifier (R e1071). Clones were called with MiXCR by TCRdb after fastp trimmed the public reads at Q25, and only in-frame beta chains were retained. Identical CDR3 proteins give one entry, which carries the most common genes and DNA. For this entry, the V and J calls and clone size follow TCRdb and not the study's own pipeline. Here the sample has roughly 300,000 distinct CDR3 sequences; less than 30% occur a single time. The ten largest account for about 30% of the sample.

The clonotype originates from a man in his forties with Graves' hyperthyroidism that later progressed to Graves' ophthalmopathy. Sequenced material: blood. The rearrangement joined TRBV6-5 to TRBJ1-5; 7 middle bases align to TRBD1. The DNA sequence follows: TGTGCCAGCAGAAAGACAGGGAGGCACCAGCCCCAGCATTTT. The translation is CASRKTGRHQPQHF.